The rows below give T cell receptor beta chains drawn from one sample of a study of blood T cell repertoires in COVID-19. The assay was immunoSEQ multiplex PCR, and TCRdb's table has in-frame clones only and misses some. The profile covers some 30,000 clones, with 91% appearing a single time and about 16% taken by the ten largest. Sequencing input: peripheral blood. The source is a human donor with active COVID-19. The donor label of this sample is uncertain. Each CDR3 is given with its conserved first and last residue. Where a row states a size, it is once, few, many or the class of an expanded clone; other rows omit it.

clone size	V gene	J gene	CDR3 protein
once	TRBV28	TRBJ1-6	CASSSLESKFSSYNSPLHF
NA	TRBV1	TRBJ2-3	CTSSQDLLSPDTQYF
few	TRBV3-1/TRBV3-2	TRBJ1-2	CASSQEYHGYTF
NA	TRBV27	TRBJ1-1	CASSLRGGSEAFF
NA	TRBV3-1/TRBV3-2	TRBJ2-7	CASSHDRAAQYF
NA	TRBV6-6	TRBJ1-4	CASNRAEEKLFF
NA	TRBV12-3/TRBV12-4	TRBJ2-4	CASSLQLKNIQYF
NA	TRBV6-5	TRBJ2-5	CASSYYSGPAETQYF
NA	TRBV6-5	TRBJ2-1	CASSQGGEQFF
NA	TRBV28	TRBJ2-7	CASSAWTGSEYEQYF
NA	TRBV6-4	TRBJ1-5	CASSFQGLCNQPQHF
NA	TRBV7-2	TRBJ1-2	CASSGAVGTPRGSGYTF
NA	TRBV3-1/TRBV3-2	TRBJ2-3	CASSQGQILTDTQYF
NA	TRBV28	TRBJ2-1	CASSLLLESEQFF
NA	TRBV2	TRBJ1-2	CASSDQGKSQGYTF
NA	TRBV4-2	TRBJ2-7	CASSQESGGSSYEQYF
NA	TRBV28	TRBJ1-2	CASSWGAEDGYTF
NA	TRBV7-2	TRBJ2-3	CASSFAASGVFTDTQYF
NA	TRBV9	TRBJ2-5	CASSAPTFSGGYQETQYF
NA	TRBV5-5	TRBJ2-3	CASSSLGGAGTDTQYF
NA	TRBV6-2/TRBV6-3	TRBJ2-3	CASSSSGGATDTQYF
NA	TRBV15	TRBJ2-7	CATSDETGGQYEQYF
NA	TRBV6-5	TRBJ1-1	CASSYGTGVTEAFF
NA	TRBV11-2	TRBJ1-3	CASNPGTAFSGNTIYF
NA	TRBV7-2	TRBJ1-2	CASSLSRDRGNYGYTF